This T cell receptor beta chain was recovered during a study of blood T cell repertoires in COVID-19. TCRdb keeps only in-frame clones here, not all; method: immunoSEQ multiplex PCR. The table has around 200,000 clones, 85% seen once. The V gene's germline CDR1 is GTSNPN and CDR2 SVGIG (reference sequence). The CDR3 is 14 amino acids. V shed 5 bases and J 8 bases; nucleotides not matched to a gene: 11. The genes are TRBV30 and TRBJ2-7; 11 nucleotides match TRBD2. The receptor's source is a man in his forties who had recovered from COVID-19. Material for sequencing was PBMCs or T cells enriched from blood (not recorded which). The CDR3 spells CAWSTSGSLSKQYF. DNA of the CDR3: TGTGCCTGGTCTACTAGCGGGAGTCTTTCCAAGCAGTACTTC.